This TCR beta chain was profiled in a study of cytomegalovirus exposure and HLA in healthy donors. This clone occurred a few times. What it binds is not known. The PCR contained 60 Vbeta and 13 Jbeta primers. Using immunoSEQ multiplex PCR, the repertoire was profiled, and TCRdb retains in-frame clones only, with some absent. The sample includes more than 100,000 clones, approximately 80% of them seen just once. General study points: An analysis done earlier found most TCR beta V segments productive about 87% or about 30% of the time. Cytomegalovirus-associated TCR beta chains were listed, numbering 150 to 200.

The sequence was obtained from a woman aged 40 to 50 in good health and CMV-seropositive. The sequencing sample was made of PBMCs.

The CDR3, as DNA: TGTGCCTGGAGTGTATCAAGGGGAGGCTACACCTTC. Amino acid sequence: CAWSVSRGGYTF. The rearrangement joins TRBV30 to TRBJ1-2, with D tentatively TRBD1 (5 bases). CDR1 GTSNPN and CDR2 SVGIG come from the germline V gene (reference sequence). V shed 0 bases and J shed 8 bases, with 10 bases lying between them. This CDR3 comprises 12 residues.